This T cell receptor (beta chain) was identified in a study of control samples from healthy donors and cancer patients. V trimming: 1 base; J trimming: 4 bases; junction bases outside the gene matches: 4. CDR1 is MNHNS and CDR2 is SASEGT in the germline V gene. The CDR3 length is 15 residues. The table came from immunoSEQ multiplex PCR; TCRdb's copy has only in-frame clones and leaves some out. The sample includes roughly 99,000 clones, around 80% of them seen just once. This receptor was taken from a man in his fifties or sixties in good health. The material sequenced was blood. The genes are TRBV6-1 and TRBJ2-1, with 7 bases that match TRBD2. CDR3 coding DNA: TGTGCCAGCAGTGAAGGCGGGAGTCCGTACAATGAGCAGTTCTTC. Translation gives CASSEGGSPYNEQFF.